This T cell receptor (beta chain) was sequenced during a study of blood T cell repertoires in COVID-19. Background on the study: Both acute and convalescent COVID-19 samples were obtained from the United States, Italy and Spain. PBMCs, B-cell-depleted T cells, or T cells were the source of the cDNA or gDNA that made up the material.

In the authors' methods: Reference gene primers were amplified, and this amplification served to estimate nucleated cell counts. The method was immunoSEQ multiplex PCR; TCRdb's version includes in-frame clones alone and lacks a portion of them. For V, J and clone size, that table is used; D and trimming come from the DNA. This table holds more than 300,000 clones, roughly 86% found once. Followed longitudinally, the Seattle patients had been enrolled during active infection. The V segment lost 6 bases and the J segment 8 bases; nucleotides outside the gene matches: 8. The CDR3 runs to 14 residues. Germline-derived CDR1 and CDR2 are MDHEN and SYDVKM.

The source is a young woman with COVID-19, enrolled during active disease. V is TRBV28 and J is TRBJ1-4; 8 bases fit TRBD1. Material for sequencing was peripheral blood. The CDR3 spells CASSLDRAGEKLFF. The CDR3 DNA reads TGTGCCAGCAGCCTGGACAGGGCGGGGGAAAAACTGTTTTTT.